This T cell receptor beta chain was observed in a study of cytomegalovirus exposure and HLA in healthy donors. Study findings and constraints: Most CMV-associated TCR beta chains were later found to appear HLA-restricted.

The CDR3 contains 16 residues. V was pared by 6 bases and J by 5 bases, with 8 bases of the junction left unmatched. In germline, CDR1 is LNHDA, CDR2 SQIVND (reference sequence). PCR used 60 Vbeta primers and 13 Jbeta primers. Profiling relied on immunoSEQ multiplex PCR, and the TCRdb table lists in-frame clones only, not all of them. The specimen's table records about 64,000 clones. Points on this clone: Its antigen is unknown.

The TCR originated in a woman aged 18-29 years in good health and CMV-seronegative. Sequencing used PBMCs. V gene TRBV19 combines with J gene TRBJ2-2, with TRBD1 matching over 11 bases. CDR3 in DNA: TGTGCCAGTAGACCCGGGGACAGGGGGTGGACCGGGGAGCTGTTTTTT. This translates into CASRPGDRGWTGELFF.